This T cell receptor beta chain derives from a study of blood T cell repertoires in COVID-19. Study at large: Sites across the United States, Italy and Spain contributed samples from acute and convalescent COVID-19. PBMCs, B-cell-depleted T cells, or T cells were the source of the cDNA or gDNA that made up the material.

CDR1 is SNHLY, CDR2 FYNNEI, per germline. This CDR3 contains 13 residues. V was clipped by 6 bases and J by 7 bases, with 12 bases between them. Profiled with immunoSEQ multiplex PCR; TCRdb holds only in-frame clones, not every one. Among fewer than 300,000 clones, roughly 85% were seen once, and the ten largest hold roughly a tenth. V is TRBV2 and J is TRBJ2-2, with D maybe TRBD1 (5 bases). This TCR was sampled from a woman in her fifties or sixties who had recovered from COVID-19. Sequencing was performed on peripheral blood. CDR3 sequence reads: CASSQGFGGELFF. CDR3 coding DNA: TGTGCCAGCAGCCAGGGATTCGGCGGGGAGCTGTTTTTT.